Listed below are T cell receptor beta chains from one sample, sequenced in a study of beta chain features in type 1 diabetes. Clones were read by immunoSEQ multiplex PCR, and TCRdb kept only the in-frame ones, dropping some. Among 300,000 to 350,000 clones listed, roughly 8% were seen once. The source material was central memory CD4+ T cells from blood. These receptors were taken from a woman aged 18-30 years in good health. The CDR3 runs from the conserved cysteine through the conserved F or W. A D gene is named only where the DNA matches it firmly. The size of a clone is reported for some rows only, either as once, few or many, or as a class for expanded clones.

V,size,D,J,DNA,CDR3
TRBV20-1,few,-,TRBJ2-7,TGCAGTGCTAATTTCAACGAGCAGTACTTC,CSANFNEQYF
TRBV11-2,-,-,TRBJ2-1,TGTGCCAGCAGCTTAGCCTCAGGGGGGGAGCAGTTCTTC,CASSLASGGEQFF
TRBV18,few,-,TRBJ1-2,TGTGCCAGCTCACCGGACAGCTCCGATGGCTACACCTTC,CASSPDSSDGYTF
TRBV18,many,-,TRBJ2-1,TGTGCCAGCTCAAGTGGAGTAGGGTCCTACAATGAGCAGTTCTTC,CASSSGVGSYNEQFF
TRBV28,few,-,TRBJ1-1,TGTGCCAGCAGTTTTTGGCAGGTCGGGGCTTTCTTT,CASSFWQVGAFF
TRBV27,few,TRBD2,TRBJ2-1,TGTGCCAGCAGTGCGAGAGCTAGCGGGAGCTACAATGAGCAGTTCTTC,CASSARASGSYNEQFF
TRBV15,-,-,TRBJ1-1,TGTGCCACCAGCAGAGTCTACGGGGGGAGCACTGAAGCTTTCTTT,CATSRVYGGSTEAFF
TRBV5-6,-,-,TRBJ2-1,TGTGCCAGCAGCTTGGGCGTTCGGCAGTTCTTC,CASSLGVRQFF
TRBV20-1,-,TRBD1,TRBJ2-7,TGCAGTGCTAGCAGGACAGGGATCGACTTC,CSASRTGIDF
TRBV4-3,-,TRBD2,TRBJ2-3,TGCGCCAGCAGCCAAGATTTGAATAGCGGGAGTATATTCACAGATACGCAGTATTTT,CASSQDLNSGSIFTDTQYF
TRBV6-6,-,-,TRBJ1-4,TGTGCCAGCAGCTTTGACTTAGGGAATGAAAAACTGTTTTTT,CASSFDLGNEKLFF
TRBV6-1,-,-,TRBJ1-2,TGTGCCAGCAGTGTTGAGGGTCTGGGGGACACCTTC,CASSVEGLGDTF
TRBV29-1,many,-,TRBJ2-1,TGCAGCGTTGTTGGCAGTTACAATGAGCAGTTCTTC,CSVVGSYNEQFF
TRBV15,-,-,TRBJ1-2,TGTGCCACCAGCAGAGAACAGACAAACTATGGCTACACCTTC,CATSREQTNYGYTF
TRBV7-2,-,-,TRBJ1-5,TGTGCCAGCAGCTTAATGGGCAATCAGCCCCAGCATTTT,CASSLMGNQPQHF
TRBV19,many,-,TRBJ2-1,TGTGCCAGTAGTTCCCGGCCTAGGGGCAATGAGCAGTTCTTC,CASSSRPRGNEQFF
TRBV9,many,-,TRBJ2-6,TGTGCCAGCAGTGAGCCGGGTTTTGGGGCCAACGTCCTGACTTTC,CASSEPGFGANVLTF
TRBV4-2,-,-,TRBJ2-2,TGTGCCAGCAGCCAAGGGTCGGTTGCGAACACCGGGGAGCTGTTTTTT,CASSQGSVANTGELFF
TRBV5-1,-,-,TRBJ1-2,TGCGCCAGCAGCTCGGACGGGAACTATGGCTACACCTTC,CASSSDGNYGYTF
TRBV6-5,few,TRBD1,TRBJ2-5,TGTGCCAGCAGCCGATCAGGGGGTCCTGAGACCCAGTACTTC,CASSRSGGPETQYF
TRBV10-3,many,TRBD1,TRBJ2-1,TGTGCCACAGATGGACAGGGATGGATGGATGAGCAGTTCTTC,CATDGQGWMDEQFF
TRBV7-9,many,-,TRBJ2-3,TGTGCCAGCTCGGTGGAGGGGGCGTATACGCAGTATTTT,CASSVEGAYTQYF
TRBV11-2,few,-,TRBJ2-5,TGTGCCAGCAGCTTAGATGGCTGGGGCGAGACCCAGTACTTC,CASSLDGWGETQYF
TRBV7-8,-,-,TRBJ2-3,TGTGCCAGCAGCTTAGTGGTCACAGATACGCAGTATTTT,CASSLVVTDTQYF
TRBV20-1,few,-,TRBJ2-1,TGCAGTGCCCATCGCTTCAATGAGCAGTTCTTC,CSAHRFNEQFF
TRBV28,-,TRBD1,TRBJ2-2,TGTGCCAGCGGAGGGACAGGGGGTCCCGGGGAGCTGTTTTTT,CASGGTGGPGELFF
TRBV7-9,few,-,TRBJ1-1,TGTGCCAGCAGCTTCGGGGGCCGAGGGGTTGAAGCTTTCTTT,CASSFGGRGVEAFF
TRBV7-9,-,TRBD1,TRBJ2-1,TGTGCCAGCAGCTTAGGGACAGGGAGTAATGAGCAGTTCTTC,CASSLGTGSNEQFF
TRBV4-2,few,-,TRBJ1-1,TGTGCCAGCAGCTCACACACGGTGAACACTGAAGCTTTCTTT,CASSSHTVNTEAFF
TRBV5-1,-,-,TRBJ2-7,TGCGCCAGCAGCTTGTACACCGGACAGACCTACGAGCAGTACTTC,CASSLYTGQTYEQYF
TRBV6-6,-,-,TRBJ2-5,TGTGCCAGCATCGTATTCGGGCAGTCGGCCCAGTACTTC,CASIVFGQSAQYF
TRBV5-1,-,TRBD2,TRBJ2-5,TGCGCCAGCAGAGATCTAGCGGAAGAGACCCAGTACTTC,CASRDLAEETQYF
TRBV11-2,-,-,TRBJ2-1,TGTGCCAGCAGCTTAGAGAGTAGCGGTGAGCAGTTCTTC,CASSLESSGEQFF
TRBV5-6,-,-,TRBJ2-7,TGTGCCAGCAGCTTGACGGGAGTCACTTACGAGCAGTACTTC,CASSLTGVTYEQYF
TRBV2,many,-,TRBJ2-2,TGTGCCAGCAGTGAATGGACAGTACGGGCCGGGGAGCTGTTTTTT,CASSEWTVRAGELFF
TRBV5-1,-,-,TRBJ1-4,TGCGCCAGCAGCTTGGCAGGAAGTAATGAAAAACTGTTTTTT,CASSLAGSNEKLFF
TRBV7-8,-,-,TRBJ1-4,TGTGCCAGCAGCCGCTCCGGGACGGGGAATGAAAAACTGTTTTTT,CASSRSGTGNEKLFF
TRBV9,-,-,TRBJ2-1,TGTGCCAGCAGCCCCCGGACTCCTTCGGACAATGAGCAGTTCTTC,CASSPRTPSDNEQFF
TRBV7-8,few,-,TRBJ1-2,TGTGCCAGCAGCTTTAACAAGAACTATGGCTACACCTTC,CASSFNKNYGYTF
TRBV29-1,few,-,TRBJ2-2,TGCAGCGTTGGAAATTGGGCAGCGAACACCGGGGAGCTGTTTTTT,CSVGNWAANTGELFF